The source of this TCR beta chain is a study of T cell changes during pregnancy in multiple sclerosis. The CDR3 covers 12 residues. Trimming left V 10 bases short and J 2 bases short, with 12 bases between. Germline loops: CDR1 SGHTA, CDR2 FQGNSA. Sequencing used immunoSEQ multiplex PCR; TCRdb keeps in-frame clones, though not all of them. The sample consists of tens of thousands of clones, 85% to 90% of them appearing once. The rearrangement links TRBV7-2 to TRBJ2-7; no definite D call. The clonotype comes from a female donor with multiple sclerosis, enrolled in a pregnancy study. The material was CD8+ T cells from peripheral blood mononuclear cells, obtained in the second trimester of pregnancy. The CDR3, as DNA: TGTGCCACCCTCACCGGTACCTACGAGCAGTACTTC. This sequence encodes CATLTGTYEQYF. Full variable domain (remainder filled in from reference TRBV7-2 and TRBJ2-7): GAGVSQSPSNKVTEKGKDVELRCDPISGHTALYWYRQSLGQGLEFLIYFQGNSAPDKSGLPSDRFSAERTGGSVSTLTIQRTQQEDSAVYLCATLTGTYEQYFGPGTRLTVT.